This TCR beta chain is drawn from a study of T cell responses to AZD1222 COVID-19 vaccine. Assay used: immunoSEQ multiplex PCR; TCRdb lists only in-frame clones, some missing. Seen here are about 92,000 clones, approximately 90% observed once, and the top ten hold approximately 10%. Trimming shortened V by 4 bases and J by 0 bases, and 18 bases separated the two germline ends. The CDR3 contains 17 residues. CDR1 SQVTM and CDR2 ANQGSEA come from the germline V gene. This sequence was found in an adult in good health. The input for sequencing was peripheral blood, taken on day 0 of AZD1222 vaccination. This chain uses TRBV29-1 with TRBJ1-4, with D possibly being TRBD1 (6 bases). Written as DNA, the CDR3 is TGCAGCGTTGCCGGGGGGCAGGGCCAGGCAACTAATGAAAAACTGTTTTTT. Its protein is CSVAGGQGQATNEKLFF.